This T cell receptor (beta chain) was sequenced during a study of shared clonotypes between healthy human individuals. General study results and limits: The sharing of about 5% of naive CD4 clonotypes was seen across a handful of donors.

TCRdb keeps only in-frame clones here, not all; method: immunoSEQ multiplex PCR. The sample consists of over 850,000 clones, about four fifths of them appearing once. The V gene lost 0 bases and the J gene lost 1 base, with 10 bases spanning the gap. This CDR3 comprises 15 residues. The germline V gene encodes CDR1 SGDLS and CDR2 YYNGEE. Comment on this clone: No antigen is known for it.

Each of the donors was a healthy adult who was HIV-negative and had not had a recent acute infection or vaccination. The specimen sequenced was memory CD4+ T cells from PBMCs. This sample's subset: CD45RA-negative fraction. The clonotype was recovered from a man between 18 and 29 years old in good health. Some clones in this sample may be carry-over from other donors' samples. The chain couples TRBV9 to TRBJ1-1; a possible D gene is TRBD1 (6 bases). The CDR3, as DNA: TGTGCCAGCAGCGTAGCGACAGGCCAGAACACTGAAGCTTTCTTT. Protein product: CASSVATGQNTEAFF. The full variable domain, rest sourced from reference TRBV9 and TRBJ1-1, is DSGVTQTPKHLITATGQRVTLRCSPRSGDLSVYWYQQSLDQGLQFLIQYYNGEERAKGNILERFSAQQFPDLHSELNLSSLELGDSALYFCASSVATGQNTEAFFGQGTRLTVV.